This section outlines one TCR beta chain sequence together with its context. The sample belongs to a study of ipilimumab plus nivolumab after autologous stem cell transplantation. TCRdb keeps only in-frame clones here, not all; method: immunoSEQ multiplex PCR. This table holds 10,000 to 15,000 clones, less than 80% found once. The V gene lost 2 bases and the J gene lost 5 bases, with 9 bases spanning the gap. This CDR3 region has 13 residues. The germline gives CDR1 MNHEY, CDR2 SMNVEV (reference sequence). The specimen comprised PBMCs, sampled in a trial of ipilimumab plus nivolumab as post-transplant consolidation. The source of this sequence is a male donor with diffuse large B-cell lymphoma. This sequence joins TRBV27 and TRBJ1-1; D ambiguous. The CDR3 DNA follows: TGTGCCAGCAGTTTAGAGGAAAGTACTGAAGCTTTCTTT. Its protein is CASSLEESTEAFF.